The source of this T cell receptor beta chain is a study of CD8+ T cells in alopecia areata (dated by TCRdb to 2017 to 2018). Regarding the research as a whole: The treated patients took part in an open-label pilot trial in which moderate-to-severe alopecia areata was treated with oral tofacitinib at 5 to 10 mg twice daily. Tofacitinib was administered for 6 to 18 months, and 6 months of follow-up off drug were then conducted to assess delayed response and recurrence. The SALT score, which quantifies the percentage of affected scalp surface area, was used to measure disease severity in treated patients. High-throughput TCRbeta sequencing was used to examine T cell clonal expansion in alopecia areata in both the C3H/HeJ mouse model and human patients. Scalp tissue and sorted CD4+ and CD8+ peripheral blood T cells from patchy and totalis/universalis alopecia areata patients and from healthy controls were covered by human TCRbeta sequencing. Biopsies were taken from tofacitinib-treated patients at baseline and again at 4 and 24 weeks into treatment, and several of those patients also had a later scalp biopsy. Scalp clonality was compared across normal scalp (n=4), patchy alopecia areata scalp (n=8), and alopecia totalis/universalis scalp (n=8). RNA was obtained with the PAXgene miRNA kit for fixed scalp, the miRNeasy kit for PBMCs, and the RNeasy kit for mouse skin. TCRbeta CDR3 regions were amplified by immunoSEQ multiplex PCR using 35 Vbeta forward and 13 Jbeta reverse primers.

Read against the paper, the sample's time point label means: 20 to 30 weeks on oral tofacitinib. The treatment or condition label on this specimen signifies: oral pan-JAK inhibitor, 5-10 mg twice daily. Lesional scalp punch biopsies and peripheral blood were collected from alopecia areata patients. PBMCs were isolated by density centrifugation and stained for CD3, CD4 and CD8, and CD4+ and CD8+ T cells were sorted on a FACSAria. Worth noting for this clone: What this receptor recognizes is not known. Base quality data are lacking; no much larger clone is found one base away.

Overall results and qualifications from the work: Compared with mice, TCR sequences shared between patients were less clear, possibly partly because of HLA diversity across the patient population. Unlike mouse skin, which is dominated by gammadelta T cells, normal human skin has resident alphabeta T cells that are also sequenced, and this complicates analysis of the scalp TCR repertoire. Compared with normal scalp, lesional scalp had higher clonality and more expanded CD8+ clones, particularly in alopecia totalis/universalis, a pattern that suggests antigenic drive. Because the treated cohort was small and had only one nonresponder, larger studies are needed to examine links between baseline CD8+ expansion and response. With tofacitinib, both scalp clonality and the number of expanded CD8+ clones among the top 100 scalp clones went down significantly. During tofacitinib treatment, many expanded lesional clones remained in scalp and blood, and this persistence may partly explain relapse after treatment is stopped.

The CDR3 runs 17 amino acids, cysteine and phenylalanine included. Here the CDR3 DNA is all that survives: 51 bases in frame from base 1. CDR1 and CDR2 (SQVTM, ANQGSEA) derive from the germline V gene. V is shortened by 2 bases, J by 1 base, and the region joining them spans 20 bases. The library was obtained by the immunoSEQ multiplex PCR assay. To provide template for TCR sequencing, every sample had RNA extracted and reverse transcribed into cDNA. First-strand cDNA was synthesized using SuperScript III with a 2:1 mix of oligo-dT and random hexamers. A synthetic immune receptor repertoire was used to measure amplification bias, and any remaining bias was corrected computationally. Regarding the original processing steps: Raw reads were preprocessed to remove errors, and CDR3 was defined by IMGT conventions from the conserved cysteine to phenylalanine. To get clonality, Shannon entropy was normalized by log2 of the number of productive unique TCRs and the result was subtracted from 1. Whether scalp clones were CD4 or CD8 was inferred by matching scalp TCRbeta sequences against CD4 and CD8 repertoires sorted from blood. This immuneACCESS table, as held by TCRdb, lists in-frame sequences with V and J called but not all clones. Of the missing ones, under half trace to an unresolved V gene in checked studies; the others have no known cause. V and J calls and clone size are copied from that table; D and trimming were computed from the DNA. The sample yields roughly 190,000 clones; roughly 60% were counted once. Approximately 0.93% of the sample is taken by the ten largest.

The chain links TRBV29-1 with TRBJ2-5; the D gene cannot be resolved reliably. The sequence was collected from a human donor with alopecia areata. The material sequenced was CD4+ T cells sorted from blood, taken at week 24, from a patient treated with tofacitinib. The DNA is as follows: TGCAGCGTTGAAACCTGGGCAGCCTCTATATTCCAAGAGACCCAGTACTTC. Its translation reads: CSVETWAASIFQETQYF.